Listed below are T cell receptor beta chains from one sample, sequenced in a study of response to subunit inactivated influenza vaccine. TCRdb fed the RT-PCR reads into MiXCR, producing one record per CDR3 protein. The sample has hundreds of thousands of distinct CDR3 sequences; about 17% are singletons. The source was CD4+ T cells sorted from PBMCs, collected less than 30 months after vaccination. The source of these receptors is a man aged 50 to 69 who received an inactivated influenza vaccine. Each CDR3 is given with its conserved first and last residue. A D gene is named only where the DNA matches it firmly. Size is stated for part of the rows, as once, few or many counts, or as a class when the clone is expanded.

d_call v_call clone_size cdr3_aa
TRBD1 TRBV29-1 many CSVVQGVIGTDTQYF
- TRBV7-8 - CASSLVLGQTYEQYF
- TRBV28 - CASSLGGGDIQYF
- TRBV5-1 - CASSLQDFSTEAFF
- TRBV10-2 many CASSEIGGAIYNEQFF
- TRBV20-1 - CSATGRIMNTEAFF
- TRBV29-1 - CSVEDRRVPKNIQYF
- TRBV5-1 few CASSLGPRWQGNQDTQYF
TRBD1 TRBV20-1 - CSAGQGGQETQYF
TRBD2 TRBV7-2 - CASSLEGTSGAYEQYF
TRBD1 TRBV12-3/TRBV12-4 - CASSRGQGANEQFF
- TRBV28 few CASTRAQGYEQYF
TRBD2 TRBV11-1 - CASSFPYSSGTYTGELFF
TRBD2 TRBV14 - CASSHGTRYYEQYF
- TRBV4-2 - CASSQAPDPENGYTF
TRBD1 TRBV20-1 - CSAREGGEYEQYF
TRBD2 TRBV20-1 - CSASRSTSGGTDTQYF
- TRBV14 - CASSRSQGITGNTIYF
- TRBV29-1 - CSVLPPQGDEQFF
- TRBV15 many CATSRGKVQNNSPLHF
- TRBV4-3 many CASSQGPLHGYEQYF
- TRBV9 few CASSRTVDPYNEQFF
- TRBV7-2 - CASSQRTGFGYTF
- TRBV30 - CAWSHSRGGFQETQYF
- TRBV5-5 - CASSLPRDSETQYF
TRBD2 TRBV7-6 few CASSLGTGGKQETQYF
- TRBV7-3 - CASSPLSGGIGNEQFF
- TRBV11-2 - CASSYGQFIVNTEAFF
- TRBV7-6 - CASSAEGRNQPQHF
- TRBV2 many CASKRGGTAYEQYF
- TRBV12-3/TRBV12-4 many CASSSQGPRYNEQFF
- TRBV6-5 few CASSYSPGDYGYTF
- TRBV6-2/TRBV6-3 few CASRLGRANSYEQYF
- TRBV10-3 few CAISESAPPGELFF
- TRBV7-2 - CASTLLGAVYGYTF
TRBD1 TRBV5-1 - CASAQGTESTDTQYF
- TRBV5-1 many CASSFDGEGNTIYF
- TRBV10-3 - CAISGQLRDNEQFF
- TRBV18 - CASSLMSGHMPDTQYF
- TRBV7-8 - CASSIAGLSETQYF
- TRBV10-3 - CAISEEGLRGTGELFF
TRBD2 TRBV2 few CASSELASGRSNIQYF
TRBD1 TRBV30 - CAWSVPTGWSYEQYF
- TRBV3-1 once CASSPEPDTYEQYF
- TRBV28 few CASSFFDKDKGEQYF